This T cell receptor beta chain was identified in a study of shared clonotypes between healthy human individuals. Study in general: A couple of women and a few men aged 18 to 49 made up the donors.

Terminally differentiated effector memory CD45RA+ cells were excluded from the naive CD8 cells, which were CD45RO-negative and positively selected for CCR7. Study-level findings and limits: Among donors, the sharing of clonotypes was expected to be influenced by sequencing depth.

A remark on this clone: The antigen is unknown.

Germline CDR1 and CDR2: LNHDA and SQIVND (reference sequence). There are 14 residues in the CDR3. The junction had 8 bases not matched to a gene; V was cut back by 3 bases and J by 6 bases. Replicate PCRs from sorted subsets contained around 200 ng DNA, which is 30,000 to 35,000 T cell genomes. The assay was immunoSEQ multiplex PCR, and TCRdb's table has in-frame clones only and misses some. The top ten clones hold over 0.09% of a sample with more than 500,000 clones, about 95% of them seen once. This receptor was taken from a woman aged 25 to 39 in good health. The gene calls are TRBV19 and TRBJ2-7, with TRBD1 identical over 7 bases. The specimen was naive CD8+ T cells sorted from blood. The CDR3 sequence: CASSIQGQVLEQYF. In nucleotides, the CDR3 is TGTGCCAGTAGTATCCAAGGACAGGTCCTCGAGCAGTACTTC.